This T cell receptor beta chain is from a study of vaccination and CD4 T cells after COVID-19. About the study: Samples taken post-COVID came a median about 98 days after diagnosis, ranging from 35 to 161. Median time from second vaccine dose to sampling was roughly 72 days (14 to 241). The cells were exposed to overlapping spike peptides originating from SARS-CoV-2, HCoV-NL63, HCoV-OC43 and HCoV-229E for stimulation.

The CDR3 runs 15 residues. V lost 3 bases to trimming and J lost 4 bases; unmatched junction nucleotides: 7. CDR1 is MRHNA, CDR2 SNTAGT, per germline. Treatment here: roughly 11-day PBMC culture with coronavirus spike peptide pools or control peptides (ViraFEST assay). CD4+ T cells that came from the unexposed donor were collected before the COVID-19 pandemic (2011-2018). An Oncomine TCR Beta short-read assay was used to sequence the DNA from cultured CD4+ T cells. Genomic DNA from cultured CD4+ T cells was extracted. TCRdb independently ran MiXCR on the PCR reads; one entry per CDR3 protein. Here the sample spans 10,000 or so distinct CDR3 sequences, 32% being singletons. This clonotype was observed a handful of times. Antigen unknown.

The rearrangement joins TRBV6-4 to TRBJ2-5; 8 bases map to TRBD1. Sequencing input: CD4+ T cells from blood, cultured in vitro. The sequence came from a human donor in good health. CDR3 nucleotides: TGTGCCAGCAGTGAGGTTGCAGGGGGCGGAGAGACCCAGTACTTC. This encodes CASSEVAGGGETQYF.